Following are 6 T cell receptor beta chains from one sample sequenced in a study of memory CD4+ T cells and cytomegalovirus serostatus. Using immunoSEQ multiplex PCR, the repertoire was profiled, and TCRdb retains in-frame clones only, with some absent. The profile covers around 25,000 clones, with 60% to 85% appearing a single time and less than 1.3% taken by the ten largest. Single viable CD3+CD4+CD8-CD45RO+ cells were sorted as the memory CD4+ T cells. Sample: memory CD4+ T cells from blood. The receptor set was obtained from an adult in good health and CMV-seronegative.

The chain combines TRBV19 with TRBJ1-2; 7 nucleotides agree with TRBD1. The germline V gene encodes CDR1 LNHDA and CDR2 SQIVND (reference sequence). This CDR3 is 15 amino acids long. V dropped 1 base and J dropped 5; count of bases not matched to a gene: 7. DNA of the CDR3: TGTGCCAGTAGTATAGTTGGGACAGCGGATTATGGCTACACCTTC. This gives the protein CASSIVGTADYGYTF.

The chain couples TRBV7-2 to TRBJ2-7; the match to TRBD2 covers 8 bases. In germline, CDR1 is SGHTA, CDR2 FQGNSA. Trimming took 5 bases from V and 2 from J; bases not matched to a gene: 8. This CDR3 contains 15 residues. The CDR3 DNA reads TGTGCCAGCAGCCCTCCAGCGGGGGCGGCCTACGAGCAGTACTTC. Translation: CASSPPAGAAYEQYF.

The CDR3 region is CASKGQSNTGELFF. The CDR3 bases are TGTGCCAGCAAGGGACAGTCGAACACCGGGGAGCTGTTTTTT. This chain links TRBV6-4 with TRBJ2-2; 7 bases align to TRBD1. The germline gives CDR1 MRHNA, CDR2 SNTAGT. The CDR3 is made up of 14 amino acids. J lost 0 bases, V lost 7 bases, and 2 bases had no gene match.

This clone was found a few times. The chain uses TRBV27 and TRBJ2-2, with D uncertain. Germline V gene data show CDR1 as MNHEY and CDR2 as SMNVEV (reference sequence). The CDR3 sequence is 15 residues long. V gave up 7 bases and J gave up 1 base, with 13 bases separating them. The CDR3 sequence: CASKRSRQNTGELFF. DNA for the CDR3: TGTGCCAGCAAAAGGTCACGGCAGAACACCGGGGAGCTGTTTTTT.

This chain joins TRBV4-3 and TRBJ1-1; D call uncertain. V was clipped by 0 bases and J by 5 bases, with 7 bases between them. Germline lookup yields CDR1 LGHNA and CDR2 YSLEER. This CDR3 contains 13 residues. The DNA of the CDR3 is TGCGCCAGCAGCCAAGATAGCAGGACTGAAGCTTTCTTT. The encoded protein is CASSQDSRTEAFF.

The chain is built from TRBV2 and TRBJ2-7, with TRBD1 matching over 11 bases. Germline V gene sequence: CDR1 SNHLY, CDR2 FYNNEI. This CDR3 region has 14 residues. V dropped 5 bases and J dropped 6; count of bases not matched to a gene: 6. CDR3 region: CASSPRDRGFEQYF. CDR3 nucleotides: TGTGCCAGCAGTCCCCGGGACAGGGGGTTCGAGCAGTACTTC.